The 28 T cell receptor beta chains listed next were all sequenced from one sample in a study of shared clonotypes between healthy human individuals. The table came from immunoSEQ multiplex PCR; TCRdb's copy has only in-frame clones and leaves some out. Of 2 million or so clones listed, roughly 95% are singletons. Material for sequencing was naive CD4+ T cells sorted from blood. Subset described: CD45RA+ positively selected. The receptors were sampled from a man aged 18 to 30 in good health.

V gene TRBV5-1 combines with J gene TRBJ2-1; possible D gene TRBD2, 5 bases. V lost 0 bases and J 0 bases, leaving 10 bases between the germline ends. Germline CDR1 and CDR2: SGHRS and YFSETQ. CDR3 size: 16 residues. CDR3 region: CASSLVGGRSYNEQFF. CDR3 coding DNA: TGCGCCAGCAGCTTGGTTGGCGGGCGCTCCTACAATGAGCAGTTCTTC.

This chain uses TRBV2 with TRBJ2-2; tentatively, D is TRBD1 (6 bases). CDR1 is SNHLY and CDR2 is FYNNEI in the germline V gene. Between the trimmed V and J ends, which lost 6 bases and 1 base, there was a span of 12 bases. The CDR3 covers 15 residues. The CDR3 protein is CASRAGTLNTGELFF. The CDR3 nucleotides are TGTGCCAGCAGAGCCGGGACATTGAACACCGGGGAGCTGTTTTTT.

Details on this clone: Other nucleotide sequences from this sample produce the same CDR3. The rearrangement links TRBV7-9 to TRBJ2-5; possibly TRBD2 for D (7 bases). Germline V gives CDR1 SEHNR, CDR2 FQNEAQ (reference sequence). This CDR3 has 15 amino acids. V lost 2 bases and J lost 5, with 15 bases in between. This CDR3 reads CASSLSAGAPETQYF. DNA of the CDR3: TGTGCCAGCAGCTTATCTGCGGGGGCCCCCGAGACCCAGTACTTC.

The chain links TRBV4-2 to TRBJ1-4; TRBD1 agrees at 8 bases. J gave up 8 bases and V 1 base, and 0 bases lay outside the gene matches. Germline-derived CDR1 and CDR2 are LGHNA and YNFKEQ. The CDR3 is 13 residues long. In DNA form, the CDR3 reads TGTGCCAGCAGCCAAGGACAGGGGGAAAAACTGTTTTTT. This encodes CASSQGQGEKLFF.

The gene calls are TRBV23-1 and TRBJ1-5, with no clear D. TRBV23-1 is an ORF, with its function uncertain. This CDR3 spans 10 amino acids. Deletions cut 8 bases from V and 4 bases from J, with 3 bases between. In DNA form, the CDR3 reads TGCGCCAGCCGAAATCAGCCCCAGCATTTT. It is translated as CASRNQPQHF.

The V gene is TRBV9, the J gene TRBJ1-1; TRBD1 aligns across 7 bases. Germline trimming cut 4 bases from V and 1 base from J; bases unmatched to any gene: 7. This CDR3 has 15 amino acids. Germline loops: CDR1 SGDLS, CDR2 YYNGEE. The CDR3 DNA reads TGTGCCAGCAGCTTTCAGGGGGTAGGGAACACTGAAGCTTTCTTT. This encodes CASSFQGVGNTEAFF.

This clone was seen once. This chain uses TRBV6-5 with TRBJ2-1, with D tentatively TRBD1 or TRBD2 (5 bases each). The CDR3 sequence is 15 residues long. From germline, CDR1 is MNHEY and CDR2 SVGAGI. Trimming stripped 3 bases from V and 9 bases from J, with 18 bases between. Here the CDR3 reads CASSYLQAARGEQFF. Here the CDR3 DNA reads TGTGCCAGCAGTTATTTACAGGCTGCCCGGGGTGAGCAGTTCTTC.

CDR3 region: CASSPSLPTGFRNQPQHF. As DNA, the CDR3 is TGTGCCAGCTCACCGTCCCTCCCGACAGGGTTTCGCAATCAGCCCCAGCATTTT. This chain uses TRBV18 with TRBJ1-5; 7 bases are shared with TRBD1. From germline, CDR1 is KGHSH and CDR2 LQKENI. With V trimmed by 3 bases and J by 2 bases, 13 bases remained unmatched. The CDR3 contains 18 residues.

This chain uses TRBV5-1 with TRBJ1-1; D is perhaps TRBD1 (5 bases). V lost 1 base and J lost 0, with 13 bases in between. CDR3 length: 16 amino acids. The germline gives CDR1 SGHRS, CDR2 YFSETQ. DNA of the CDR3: TGCGCCAGCAGCTTGACGCCGGGGCCCATGAACACTGAAGCTTTCTTT. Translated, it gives CASSLTPGPMNTEAFF.

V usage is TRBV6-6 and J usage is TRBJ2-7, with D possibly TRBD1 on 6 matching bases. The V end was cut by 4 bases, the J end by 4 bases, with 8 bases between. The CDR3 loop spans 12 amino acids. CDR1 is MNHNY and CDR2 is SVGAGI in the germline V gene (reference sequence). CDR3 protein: CASSFDRYEQYF. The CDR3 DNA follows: TGTGCCAGCAGTTTCGACAGGTACGAGCAGTACTTC.

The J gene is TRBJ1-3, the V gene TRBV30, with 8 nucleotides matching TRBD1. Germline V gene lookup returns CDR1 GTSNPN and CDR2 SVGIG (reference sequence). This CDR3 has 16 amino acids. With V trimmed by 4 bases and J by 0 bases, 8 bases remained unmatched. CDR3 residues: CAWTRQGPNSGNTIYF. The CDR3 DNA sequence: TGTGCCTGGACGAGACAGGGGCCAAACTCTGGAAACACCATATATTTT.

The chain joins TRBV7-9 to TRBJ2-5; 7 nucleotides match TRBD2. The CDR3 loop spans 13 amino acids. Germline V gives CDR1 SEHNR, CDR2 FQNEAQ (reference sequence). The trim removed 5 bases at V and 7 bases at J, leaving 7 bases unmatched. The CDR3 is CASSETSSGTQYF. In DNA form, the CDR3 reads TGTGCCAGCAGCGAGACTAGCTCTGGGACCCAGTACTTC.

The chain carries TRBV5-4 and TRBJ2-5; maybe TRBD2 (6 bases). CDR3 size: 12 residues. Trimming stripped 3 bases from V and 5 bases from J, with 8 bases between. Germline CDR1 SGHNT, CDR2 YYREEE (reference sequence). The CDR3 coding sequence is TGTGCCAGCAGCTCCAGCGGGGAGACCCAGTACTTC. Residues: CASSSSGETQYF.

CDR3 coding DNA: TGTGCCTGGAGTGTAGGCCAGAGATACACTGAAGCTTTCTTT. It yields the protein CAWSVGQRYTEAFF. The chain links TRBV30 to TRBJ1-1; D remains unclear. The CDR3 spans 14 residues. CDR1 is GTSNPN and CDR2 is SVGIG in the germline V gene (reference sequence). The V gene lost 0 bases and the J gene lost 3 bases, with 11 bases spanning the gap.

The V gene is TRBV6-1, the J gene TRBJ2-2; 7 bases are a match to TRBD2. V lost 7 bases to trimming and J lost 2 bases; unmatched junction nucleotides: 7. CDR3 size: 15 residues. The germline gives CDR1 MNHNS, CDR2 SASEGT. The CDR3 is CASTPQRGNTGELFF. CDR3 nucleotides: TGTGCCAGCACCCCCCAGCGGGGAAACACCGGGGAGCTGTTTTTT.

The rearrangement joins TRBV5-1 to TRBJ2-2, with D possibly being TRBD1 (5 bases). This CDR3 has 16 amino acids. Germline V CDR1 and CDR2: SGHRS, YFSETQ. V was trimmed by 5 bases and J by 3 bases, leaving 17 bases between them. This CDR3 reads CASSNLGRVDTGELFF. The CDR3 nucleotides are TGCGCCAGCAGTAACCTGGGCAGGGTGGACACCGGGGAGCTGTTTTTT. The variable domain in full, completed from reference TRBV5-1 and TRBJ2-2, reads KAGVTQTPRYLIKTRGQQVTLSCSPISGHRSVSWYQQTPGQGLQFLFEYFSETQRNKGNFPGRFSGRQFSNSRSEMNVSTLELGDSALYLCASSNLGRVDTGELFFGEGSRLTVL.

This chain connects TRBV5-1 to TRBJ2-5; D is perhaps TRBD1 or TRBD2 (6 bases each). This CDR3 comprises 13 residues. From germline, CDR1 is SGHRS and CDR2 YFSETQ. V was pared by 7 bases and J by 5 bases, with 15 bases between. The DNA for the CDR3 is TGCGCCAGCGCGTTCGGGGGCGGGGAGACCCAGTACTTC. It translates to CASAFGGGETQYF.

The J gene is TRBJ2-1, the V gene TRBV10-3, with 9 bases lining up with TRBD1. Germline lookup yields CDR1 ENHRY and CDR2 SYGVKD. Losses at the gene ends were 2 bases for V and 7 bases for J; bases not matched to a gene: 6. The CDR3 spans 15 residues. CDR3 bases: TGTGCCATCAGTGAGGGAAGCGGGACAGGGAATGAGCAGTTCTTC. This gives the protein CAISEGSGTGNEQFF.

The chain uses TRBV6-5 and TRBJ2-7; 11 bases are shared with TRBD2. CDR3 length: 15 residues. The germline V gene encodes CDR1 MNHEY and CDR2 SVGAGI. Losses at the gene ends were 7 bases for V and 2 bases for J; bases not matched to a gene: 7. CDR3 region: CASTKTSGVPYEQYF. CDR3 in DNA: TGTGCCAGCACGAAGACTAGCGGGGTCCCCTACGAGCAGTACTTC.

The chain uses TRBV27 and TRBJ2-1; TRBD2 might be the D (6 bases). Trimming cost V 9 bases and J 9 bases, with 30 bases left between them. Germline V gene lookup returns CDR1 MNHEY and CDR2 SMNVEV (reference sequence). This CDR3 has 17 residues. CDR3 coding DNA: TGTGCCAGTCCTAGGCCCCCGGGACTTCTCTGGAGAAGTGAGCAGTTCTTC. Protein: CASPRPPGLLWRSEQFF.

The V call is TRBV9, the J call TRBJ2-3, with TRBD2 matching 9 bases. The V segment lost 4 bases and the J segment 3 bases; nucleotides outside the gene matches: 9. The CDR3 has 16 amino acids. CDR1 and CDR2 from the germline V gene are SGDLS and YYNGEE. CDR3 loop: CASSKILAGETDTQYF. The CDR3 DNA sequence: TGTGCCAGCAGCAAAATCTTAGCGGGAGAAACAGATACGCAGTATTTT. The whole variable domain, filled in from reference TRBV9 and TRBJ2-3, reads DSGVTQTPKHLITATGQRVTLRCSPRSGDLSVYWYQQSLDQGLQFLIQYYNGEERAKGNILERFSAQQFPDLHSELNLSSLELGDSALYFCASSKILAGETDTQYFGPGTRLTVL.

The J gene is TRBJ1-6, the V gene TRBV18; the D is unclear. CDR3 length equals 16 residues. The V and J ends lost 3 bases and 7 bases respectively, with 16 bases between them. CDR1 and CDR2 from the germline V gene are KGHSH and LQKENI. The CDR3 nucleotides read TGTGCCAGCTCACCCCCGTCGGCGGGCCAGAATTCACCCCTCCACTTT. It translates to CASSPPSAGQNSPLHF.

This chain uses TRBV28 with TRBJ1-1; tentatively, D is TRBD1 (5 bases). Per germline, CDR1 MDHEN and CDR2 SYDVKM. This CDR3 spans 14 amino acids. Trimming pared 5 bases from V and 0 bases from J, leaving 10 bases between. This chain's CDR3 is CASSPGPMNTEAFF. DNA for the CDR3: TGTGCCAGCAGTCCGGGACCTATGAACACTGAAGCTTTCTTT.

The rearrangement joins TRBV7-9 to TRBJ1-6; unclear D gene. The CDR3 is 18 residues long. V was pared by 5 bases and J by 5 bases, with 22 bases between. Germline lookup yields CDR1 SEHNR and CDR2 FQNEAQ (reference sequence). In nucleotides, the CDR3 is TGTGCCAGCAGCCAGTTCCAGTCACGCAGGCTGGATAATTCACCCCTCCACTTT. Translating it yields CASSQFQSRRLDNSPLHF.

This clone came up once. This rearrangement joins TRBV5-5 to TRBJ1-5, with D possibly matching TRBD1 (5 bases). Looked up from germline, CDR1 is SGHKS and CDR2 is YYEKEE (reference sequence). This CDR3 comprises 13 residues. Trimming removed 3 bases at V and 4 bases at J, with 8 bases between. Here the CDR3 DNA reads TGTGCCAGCAGCTGGGGACCAAATCAGCCCCAGCATTTT. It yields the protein CASSWGPNQPQHF.

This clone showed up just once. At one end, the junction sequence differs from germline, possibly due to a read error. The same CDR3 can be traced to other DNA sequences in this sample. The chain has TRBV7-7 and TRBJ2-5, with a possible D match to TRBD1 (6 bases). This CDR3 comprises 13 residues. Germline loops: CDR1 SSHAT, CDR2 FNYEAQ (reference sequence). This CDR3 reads CASSLGARETQYF. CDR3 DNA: TGTGCTAGCAGCTTGGGGGCGCGGGAGACCCAGTACTTC.

The CDR3 loop reads CASSRDARNTGELFF. CDR3 DNA sequence: TGCGCCAGTAGCCGAGACGCCCGGAACACCGGGGAGCTGTTTTTT. The rearrangement uses TRBV10-1 and TRBJ2-2; D remains ambiguous. The CDR3 sequence is 15 residues long. The germline CDR1 and CDR2 sequences are WNHNN and SYGVQD (reference sequence). Trimming pared 9 bases from V and 1 base from J, leaving 15 bases between.

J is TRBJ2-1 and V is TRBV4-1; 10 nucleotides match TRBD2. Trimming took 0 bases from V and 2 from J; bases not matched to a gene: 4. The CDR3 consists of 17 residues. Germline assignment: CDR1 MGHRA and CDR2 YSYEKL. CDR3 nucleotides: TGCGCCAGCAGCCAAGACTCCCTAGCGGGGGCCTACAATGAGCAGTTCTTC. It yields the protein CASSQDSLAGAYNEQFF.